The 5 T cell receptor beta chains presented below share a single source sample, sequenced in a study of blood T cell repertoires in COVID-19. This table comes from immunoSEQ multiplex PCR, and its TCRdb copy is limited to in-frame clones, with some not included. The data hold around 190,000 clones, with about 88% observed a single time. The sequenced material came from PBMCs or T cells enriched from blood (not recorded which). The source of these receptors is a woman in her thirties or forties in a cohort exposed to, infected with or recovered from COVID-19 (not recorded which).

This chain links TRBV19 with TRBJ2-1; 12 bases are a match to TRBD1. Germline CDR1 reads LNHDA; CDR2 reads SQIVND (reference sequence). This CDR3 contains 15 residues. Trimming removed 0 bases from V and 10 bases from J; junction bases left unmatched: 4. The CDR3 DNA reads TGTGCCAGTAGTATAGACCGGGACAGGGGGCGAGAGCAGTTCTTC. It translates to CASSIDRDRGREQFF.

The chain employs TRBV21-1 and TRBJ1-5; no check of the table's D call, TRBD1, against the DNA was made. TRBV21-1 is a pseudogene locus. The CDR3 loop spans 15 amino acids. This CDR3 reads CASSGPDRSSQPQHF. The CDR3 nucleotides read TGTGCCAGCAGCGGGCCGGACAGGTCCAGTCAGCCCCAGCATTTT.

The V gene is TRBV5-4, the J gene TRBJ2-2; the match to TRBD1 covers 8 bases. The CDR3 length is 16 residues. Trimming removed 2 bases from V and 3 bases from J; junction bases left unmatched: 6. The germline gives CDR1 SGHNT, CDR2 YYREEE (reference sequence). Written as DNA, the CDR3 is TGTGCCAGCAGCTTCCTAGACAGGGGCGACACCGGGGAGCTGTTTTTT. Translated, it gives CASSFLDRGDTGELFF.

The chain combines TRBV12-2 with TRBJ2-7; TRBD1 is the table's D call, not checked against the DNA. TRBV12-2 is a documented pseudogene. This CDR3 is built from 14 residues. CDR3 sequence: CASRSRQGAFEQYF. For the CDR3, the DNA is TGTGCAAGTCGCTCTAGACAGGGGGCGTTCGAGCAGTACTTC.

The genes are TRBV19 and TRBJ2-4; no reliable D call. V was clipped by 7 bases and J by 6 bases, with 16 bases between them. This CDR3 has 14 residues. Germline V lookup: CDR1 LNHDA, CDR2 SQIVND (reference sequence). The DNA for the CDR3 is TGTGCCAGTACCGTTAGCTTTGGTGCAAACATTCAGTACTTC. Translated, it gives CASTVSFGANIQYF.